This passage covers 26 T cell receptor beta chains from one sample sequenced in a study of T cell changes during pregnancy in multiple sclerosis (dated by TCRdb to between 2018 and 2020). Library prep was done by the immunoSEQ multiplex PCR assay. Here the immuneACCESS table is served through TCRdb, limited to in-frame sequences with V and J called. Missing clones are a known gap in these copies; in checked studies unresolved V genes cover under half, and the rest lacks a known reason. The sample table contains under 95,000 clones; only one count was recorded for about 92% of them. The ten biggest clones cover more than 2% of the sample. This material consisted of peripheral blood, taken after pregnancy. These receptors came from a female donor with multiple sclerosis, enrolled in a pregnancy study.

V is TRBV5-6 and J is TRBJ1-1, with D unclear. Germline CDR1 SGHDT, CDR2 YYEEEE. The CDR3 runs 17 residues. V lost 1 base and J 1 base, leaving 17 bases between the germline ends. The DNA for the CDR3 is TGTGCCAGCAGCTTGAAGGGCGTCCGGGAAAGGAACACTGAAGCTTTCTTT. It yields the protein CASSLKGVRERNTEAFF.

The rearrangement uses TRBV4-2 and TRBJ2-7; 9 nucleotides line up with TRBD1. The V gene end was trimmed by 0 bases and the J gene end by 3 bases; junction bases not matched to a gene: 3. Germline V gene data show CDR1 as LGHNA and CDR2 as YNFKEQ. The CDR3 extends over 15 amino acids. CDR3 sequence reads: CASSQEGTGSYEQYF. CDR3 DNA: TGTGCCAGCAGCCAAGAGGGGACAGGGAGCTACGAGCAGTACTTC.

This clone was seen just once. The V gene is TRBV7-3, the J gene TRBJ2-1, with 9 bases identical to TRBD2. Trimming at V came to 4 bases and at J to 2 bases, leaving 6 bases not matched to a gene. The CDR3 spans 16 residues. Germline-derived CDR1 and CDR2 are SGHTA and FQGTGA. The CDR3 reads CASSSQLAGPYNEQFF. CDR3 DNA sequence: TGTGCCAGCAGCTCTCAGCTAGCGGGGCCCTACAATGAGCAGTTCTTC.

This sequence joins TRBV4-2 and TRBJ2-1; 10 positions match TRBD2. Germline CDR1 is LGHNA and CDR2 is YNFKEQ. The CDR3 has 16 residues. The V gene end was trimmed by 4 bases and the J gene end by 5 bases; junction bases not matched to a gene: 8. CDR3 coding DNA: TGTGCCAGCAGCCCTAGCGGGGGAAACCAACACAATGAGCAGTTCTTC. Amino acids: CASSPSGGNQHNEQFF.

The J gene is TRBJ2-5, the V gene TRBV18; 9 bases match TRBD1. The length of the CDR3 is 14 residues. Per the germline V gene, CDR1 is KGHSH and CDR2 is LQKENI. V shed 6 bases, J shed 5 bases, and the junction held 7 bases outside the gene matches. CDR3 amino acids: CASSSYGQGETQYF. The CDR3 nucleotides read TGTGCCAGCTCCAGCTACGGACAGGGGGAGACCCAGTACTTC.

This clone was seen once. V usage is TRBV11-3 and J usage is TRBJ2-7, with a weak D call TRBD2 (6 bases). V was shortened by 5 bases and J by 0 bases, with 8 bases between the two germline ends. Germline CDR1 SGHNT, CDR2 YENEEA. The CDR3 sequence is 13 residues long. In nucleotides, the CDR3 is TGTGCCAGCAGCAAGGGAGGCTCCTACGAGCAGTACTTC. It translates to CASSKGGSYEQYF.

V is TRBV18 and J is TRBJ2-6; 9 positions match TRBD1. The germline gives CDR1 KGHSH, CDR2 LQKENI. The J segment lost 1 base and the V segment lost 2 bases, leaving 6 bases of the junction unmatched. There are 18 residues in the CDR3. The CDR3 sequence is CASSPEQGAQSGANVLTF. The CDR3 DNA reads TGTGCCAGCTCACCAGAACAGGGGGCGCAGTCTGGGGCCAACGTCCTGACTTTC.

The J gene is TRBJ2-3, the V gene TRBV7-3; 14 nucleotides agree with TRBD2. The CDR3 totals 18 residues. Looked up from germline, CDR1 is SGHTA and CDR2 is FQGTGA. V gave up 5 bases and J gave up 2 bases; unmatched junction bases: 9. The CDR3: CASSRGLAGARSTDTQYF. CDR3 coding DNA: TGTGCCAGCAGCCGGGGACTAGCGGGGGCCCGTTCCACAGATACGCAGTATTTT.

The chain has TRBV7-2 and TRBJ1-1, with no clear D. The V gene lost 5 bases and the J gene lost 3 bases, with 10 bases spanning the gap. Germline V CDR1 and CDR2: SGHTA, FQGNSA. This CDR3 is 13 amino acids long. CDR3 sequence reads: CASSRMRDTEAFF. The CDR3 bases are TGTGCCAGCAGCCGGATGCGGGACACTGAAGCTTTCTTT.

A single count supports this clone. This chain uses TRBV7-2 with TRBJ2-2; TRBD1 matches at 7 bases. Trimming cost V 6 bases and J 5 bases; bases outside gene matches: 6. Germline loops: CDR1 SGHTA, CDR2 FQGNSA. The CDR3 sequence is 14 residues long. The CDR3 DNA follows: TGTGCCAGCAGGCCAGGGGGATTGACCGGGGAGCTGTTTTTT. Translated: CASRPGGLTGELFF.

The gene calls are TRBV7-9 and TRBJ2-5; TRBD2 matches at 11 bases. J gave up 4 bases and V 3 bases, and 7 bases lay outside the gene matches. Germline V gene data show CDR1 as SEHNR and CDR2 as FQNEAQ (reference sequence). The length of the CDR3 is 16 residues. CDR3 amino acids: CASSFTGTSGPETQYF. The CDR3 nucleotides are TGTGCCAGCAGCTTTACCGGGACTAGCGGACCAGAGACCCAGTACTTC.

The CDR3 region is CASSAAGNEQFF. The CDR3 region has the DNA TGTGCCAGCAGCGCTGCGGGAAATGAGCAGTTCTTC. V is TRBV7-2 and J is TRBJ2-1, with D possibly matching TRBD2 (6 bases). The ends were cut back, 5 bases at V and 7 bases at J, with 9 bases in the middle. This CDR3 has 12 amino acids. Germline V gene lookup returns CDR1 SGHTA and CDR2 FQGNSA.

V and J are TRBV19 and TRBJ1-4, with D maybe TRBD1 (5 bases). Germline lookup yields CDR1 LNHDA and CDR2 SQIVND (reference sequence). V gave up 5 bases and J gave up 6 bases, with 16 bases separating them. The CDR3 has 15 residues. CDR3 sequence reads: CASSPIRGRYEKLFF. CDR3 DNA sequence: TGTGCCAGTAGTCCAATAAGGGGAAGGTATGAAAAACTGTTTTTT.

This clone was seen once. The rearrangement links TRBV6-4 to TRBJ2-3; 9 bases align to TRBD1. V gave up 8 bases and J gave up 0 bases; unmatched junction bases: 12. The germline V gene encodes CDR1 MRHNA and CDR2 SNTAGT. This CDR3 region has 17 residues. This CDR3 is CASGDRVVLSSTDTQYF. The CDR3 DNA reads TGTGCCAGCGGGGACAGGGTTGTCCTTTCTAGCACAGATACGCAGTATTTT.

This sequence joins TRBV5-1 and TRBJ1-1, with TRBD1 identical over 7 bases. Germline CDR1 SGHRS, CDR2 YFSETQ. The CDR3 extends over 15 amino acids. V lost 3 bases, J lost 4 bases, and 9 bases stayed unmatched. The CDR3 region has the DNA TGCGCCAGCAGCTGGAGGGAGACAGGGCGCACTGAAGCTTTCTTT. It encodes CASSWRETGRTEAFF.

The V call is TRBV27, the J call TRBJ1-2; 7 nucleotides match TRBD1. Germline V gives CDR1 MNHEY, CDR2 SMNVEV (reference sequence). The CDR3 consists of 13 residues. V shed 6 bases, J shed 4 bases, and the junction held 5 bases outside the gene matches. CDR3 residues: CASSQRTGYGYTF. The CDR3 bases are TGTGCCAGCAGCCAGAGGACAGGCTATGGCTACACCTTC.

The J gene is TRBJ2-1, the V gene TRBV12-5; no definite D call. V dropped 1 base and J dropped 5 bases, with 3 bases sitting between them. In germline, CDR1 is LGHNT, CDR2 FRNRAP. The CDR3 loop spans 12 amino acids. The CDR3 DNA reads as TGTGCTAGTGGTTTGGACAACAATGAGCAGTTCTTC. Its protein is CASGLDNNEQFF.

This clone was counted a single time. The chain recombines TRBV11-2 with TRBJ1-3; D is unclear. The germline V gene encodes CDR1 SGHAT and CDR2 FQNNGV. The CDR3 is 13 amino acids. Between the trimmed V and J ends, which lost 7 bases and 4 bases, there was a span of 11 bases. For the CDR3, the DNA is TGTGCCAGCAACCTTGCGGGGGGAAACACCATATATTTT. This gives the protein CASNLAGGNTIYF.

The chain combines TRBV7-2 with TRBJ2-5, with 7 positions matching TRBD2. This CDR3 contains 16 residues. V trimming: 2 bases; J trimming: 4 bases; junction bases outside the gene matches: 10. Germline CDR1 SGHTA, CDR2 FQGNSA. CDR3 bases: TGTGCCAGCAGCTTAAGTGGGGCAGCGGGAAGAGAGACCCAGTACTTC. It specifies CASSLSGAAGRETQYF.

The DNA of the CDR3 is TGTGCCATCGCCTGGGAGGGGCGGGATGAGCAGTTCTTC. Amino acids: CAIAWEGRDEQFF. The gene calls are TRBV10-3 and TRBJ2-1; 7 nucleotides agree with TRBD2. With V trimmed by 8 bases and J by 8 bases, 9 bases remained unmatched. The CDR3 consists of 13 residues. Germline CDR1 ENHRY, CDR2 SYGVKD.

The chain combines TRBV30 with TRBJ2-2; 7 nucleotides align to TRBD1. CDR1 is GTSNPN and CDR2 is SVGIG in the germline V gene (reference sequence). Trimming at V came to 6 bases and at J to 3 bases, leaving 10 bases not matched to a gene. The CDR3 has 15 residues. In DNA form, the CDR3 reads TGTGCCTGTATTCGAGGGACAGCCTACACCGGGGAGCTGTTTTTT. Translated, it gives CACIRGTAYTGELFF.

CDR3 in DNA: TGTGCCAGCAGCTCAGGGGGCTGGGGGGAGACCCAGTACTTC. Translation gives CASSSGGWGETQYF. The chain joins TRBV6-1 to TRBJ2-5, with 8 bases matching TRBD1. From germline, CDR1 is MNHNS and CDR2 SASEGT. The junction had 8 bases not matched to a gene; V was cut back by 6 bases and J by 5 bases. This CDR3 has 14 residues.

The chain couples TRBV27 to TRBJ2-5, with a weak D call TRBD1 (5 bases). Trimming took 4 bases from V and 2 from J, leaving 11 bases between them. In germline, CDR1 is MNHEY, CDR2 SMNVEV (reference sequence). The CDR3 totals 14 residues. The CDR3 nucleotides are TGTGCCAGCAGTTCTGGACACCTTCAAGAGACCCAGTACTTC. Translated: CASSSGHLQETQYF.

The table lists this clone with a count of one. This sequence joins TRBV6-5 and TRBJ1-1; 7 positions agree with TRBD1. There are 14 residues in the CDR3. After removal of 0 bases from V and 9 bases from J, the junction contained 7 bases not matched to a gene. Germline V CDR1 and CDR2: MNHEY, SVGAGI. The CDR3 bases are TGTGCCAGCAGTTACTCCGGGAGGGGGCATCAAGCTTTCTTT. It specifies CASSYSGRGHQAFF.

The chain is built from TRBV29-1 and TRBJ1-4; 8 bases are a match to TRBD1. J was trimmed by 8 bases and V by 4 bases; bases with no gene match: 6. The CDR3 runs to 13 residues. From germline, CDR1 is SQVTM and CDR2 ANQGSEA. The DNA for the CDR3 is TGCAGCGTTGTCTCCGACAGGGGAGAAAAACTGTTTTTT. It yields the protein CSVVSDRGEKLFF.

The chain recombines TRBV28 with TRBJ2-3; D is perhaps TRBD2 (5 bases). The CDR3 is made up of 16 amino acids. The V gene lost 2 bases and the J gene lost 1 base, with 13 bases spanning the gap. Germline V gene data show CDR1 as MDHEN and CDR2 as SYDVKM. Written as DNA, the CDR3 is TGTGCCAGCAGTTTAATAATCGGAGGTCGCACAGATACGCAGTATTTT. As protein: CASSLIIGGRTDTQYF.